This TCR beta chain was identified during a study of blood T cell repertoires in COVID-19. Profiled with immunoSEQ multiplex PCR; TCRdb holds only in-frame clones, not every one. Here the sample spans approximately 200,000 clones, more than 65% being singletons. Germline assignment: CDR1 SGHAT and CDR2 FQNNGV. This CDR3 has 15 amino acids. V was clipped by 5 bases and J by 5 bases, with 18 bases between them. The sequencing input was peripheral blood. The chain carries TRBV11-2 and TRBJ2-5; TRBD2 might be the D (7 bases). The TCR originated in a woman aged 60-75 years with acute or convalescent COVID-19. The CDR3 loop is CASSEMWGGQETQYF. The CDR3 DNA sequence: TGTGCCAGCAGCGAAATGTGGGGGGGCCAGGAGACCCAGTACTTC.